The present entry profiles one TCR beta chain with its context. The data originate from a study of blood T cell repertoires in COVID-19. Study background: COVID-19 samples collected from the United States, Italy and Spain covered acute and convalescent phases. Sample material is recorded as cDNA or gDNA derived from T cells, B-cell-depleted T cells, or PBMCs.

Clones were read by immunoSEQ multiplex PCR, and TCRdb kept only the in-frame ones, dropping some. Of about 99,000 clones listed, roughly 82% are singletons. The TCR comes from a human donor in a cohort sampled during active COVID-19. Source material: peripheral blood.

CDR3: CASSVDQVGAGELFF. The CDR3 DNA follows: TGTGCCAGCAGCGTAGACCAGGTCGGGGCCGGGGAGCTGTTTTTT. The chain has TRBV9 and TRBJ2-2; a weak D match, TRBD2 (5 bases). This CDR3 comprises 15 residues. V lost 0 bases to trimming and J lost 6 bases, with 12 bases between them. Germline-derived CDR1 and CDR2 are SGDLS and YYNGEE.